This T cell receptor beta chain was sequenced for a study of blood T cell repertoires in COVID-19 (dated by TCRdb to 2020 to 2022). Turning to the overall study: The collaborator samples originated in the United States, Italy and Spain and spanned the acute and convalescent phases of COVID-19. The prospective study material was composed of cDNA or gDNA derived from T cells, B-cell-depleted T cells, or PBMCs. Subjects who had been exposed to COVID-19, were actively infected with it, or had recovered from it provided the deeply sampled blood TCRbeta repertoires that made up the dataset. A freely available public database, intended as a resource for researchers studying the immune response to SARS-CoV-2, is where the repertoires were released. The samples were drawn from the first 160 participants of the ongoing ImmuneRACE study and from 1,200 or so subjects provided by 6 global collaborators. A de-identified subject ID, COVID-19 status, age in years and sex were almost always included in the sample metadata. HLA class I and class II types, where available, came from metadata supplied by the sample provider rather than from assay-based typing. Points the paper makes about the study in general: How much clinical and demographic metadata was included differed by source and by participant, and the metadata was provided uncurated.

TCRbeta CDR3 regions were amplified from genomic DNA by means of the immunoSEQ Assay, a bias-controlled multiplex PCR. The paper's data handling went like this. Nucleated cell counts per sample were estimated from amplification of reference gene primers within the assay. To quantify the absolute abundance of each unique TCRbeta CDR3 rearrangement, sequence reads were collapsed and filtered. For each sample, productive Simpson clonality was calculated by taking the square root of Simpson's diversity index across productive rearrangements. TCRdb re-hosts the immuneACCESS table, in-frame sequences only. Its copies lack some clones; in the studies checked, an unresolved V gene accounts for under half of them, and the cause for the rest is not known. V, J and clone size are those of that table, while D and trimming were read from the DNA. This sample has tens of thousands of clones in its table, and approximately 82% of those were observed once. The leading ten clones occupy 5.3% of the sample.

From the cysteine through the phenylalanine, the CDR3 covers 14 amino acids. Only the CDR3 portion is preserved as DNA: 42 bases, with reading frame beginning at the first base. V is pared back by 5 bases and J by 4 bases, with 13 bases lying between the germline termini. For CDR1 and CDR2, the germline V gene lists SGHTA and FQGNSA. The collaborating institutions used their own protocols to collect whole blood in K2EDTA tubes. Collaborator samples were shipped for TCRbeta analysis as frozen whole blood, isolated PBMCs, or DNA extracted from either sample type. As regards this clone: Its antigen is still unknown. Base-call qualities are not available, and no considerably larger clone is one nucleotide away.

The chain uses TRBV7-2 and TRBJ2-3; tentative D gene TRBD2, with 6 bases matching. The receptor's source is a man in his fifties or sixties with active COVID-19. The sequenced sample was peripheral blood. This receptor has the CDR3 CASSPRRLADTQYF. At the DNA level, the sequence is TGTGCCAGCAGCCCACGCAGACTAGCAGATACGCAGTATTTT.